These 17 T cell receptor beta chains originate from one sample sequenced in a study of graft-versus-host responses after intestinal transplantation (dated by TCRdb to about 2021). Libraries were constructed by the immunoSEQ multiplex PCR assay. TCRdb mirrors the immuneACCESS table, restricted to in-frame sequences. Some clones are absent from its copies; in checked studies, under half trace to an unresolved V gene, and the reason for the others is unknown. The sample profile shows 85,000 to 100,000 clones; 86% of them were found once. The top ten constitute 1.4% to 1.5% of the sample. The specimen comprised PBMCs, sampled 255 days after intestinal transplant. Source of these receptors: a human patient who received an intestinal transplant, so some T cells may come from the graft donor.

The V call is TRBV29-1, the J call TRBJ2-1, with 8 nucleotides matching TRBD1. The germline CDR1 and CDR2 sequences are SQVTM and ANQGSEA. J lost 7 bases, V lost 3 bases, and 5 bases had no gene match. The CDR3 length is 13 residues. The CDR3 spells CSVDGRGHNEQFF. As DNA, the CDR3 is TGCAGCGTTGATGGCAGGGGGCATAATGAGCAGTTCTTC.

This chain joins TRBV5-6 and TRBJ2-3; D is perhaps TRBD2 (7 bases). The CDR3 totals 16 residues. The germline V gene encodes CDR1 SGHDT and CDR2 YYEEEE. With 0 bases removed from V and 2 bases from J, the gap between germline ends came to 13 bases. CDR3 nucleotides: TGTGCCAGCAGCTTGGATCGTGGGGGGGCCACAGATACGCAGTATTTT. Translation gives CASSLDRGGATDTQYF.

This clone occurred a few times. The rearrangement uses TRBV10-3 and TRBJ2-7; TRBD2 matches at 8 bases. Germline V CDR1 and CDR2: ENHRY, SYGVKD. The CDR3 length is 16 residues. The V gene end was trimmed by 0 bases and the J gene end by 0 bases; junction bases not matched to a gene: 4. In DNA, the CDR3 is TGTGCCATCAGTGAGTCACTAGCGGATAGCTCCTACGAGCAGTACTTC. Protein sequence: CAISESLADSSYEQYF.

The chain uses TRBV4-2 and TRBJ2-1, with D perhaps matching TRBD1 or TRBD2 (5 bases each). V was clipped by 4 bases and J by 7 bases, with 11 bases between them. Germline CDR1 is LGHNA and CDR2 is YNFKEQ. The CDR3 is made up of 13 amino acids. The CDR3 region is CASSPSRGNEQFF. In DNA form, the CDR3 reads TGTGCCAGCAGCCCCTCGAGGGGTAATGAGCAGTTCTTC.

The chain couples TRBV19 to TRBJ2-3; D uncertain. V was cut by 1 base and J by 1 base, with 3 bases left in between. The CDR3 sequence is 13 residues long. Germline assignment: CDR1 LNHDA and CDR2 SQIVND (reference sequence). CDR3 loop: CASSIGGTDTQYF. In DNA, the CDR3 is TGTGCCAGTAGTATAGGCGGCACAGATACGCAGTATTTT.

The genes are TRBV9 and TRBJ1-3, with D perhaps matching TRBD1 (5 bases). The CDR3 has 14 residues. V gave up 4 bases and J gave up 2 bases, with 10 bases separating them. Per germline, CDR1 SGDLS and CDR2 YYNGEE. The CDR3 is CASSSPTAGNTIYF. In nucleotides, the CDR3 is TGTGCCAGCAGCTCCCCGACAGCTGGAAACACCATATATTTT.

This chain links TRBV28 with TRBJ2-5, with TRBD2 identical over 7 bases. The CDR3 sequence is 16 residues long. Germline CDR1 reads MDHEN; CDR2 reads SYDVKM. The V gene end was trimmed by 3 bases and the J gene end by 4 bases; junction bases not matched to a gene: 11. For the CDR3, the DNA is TGTGCCAGCAGTTTCCCCACCGTGGGGGGGTTAGAGACCCAGTACTTC. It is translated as CASSFPTVGGLETQYF.

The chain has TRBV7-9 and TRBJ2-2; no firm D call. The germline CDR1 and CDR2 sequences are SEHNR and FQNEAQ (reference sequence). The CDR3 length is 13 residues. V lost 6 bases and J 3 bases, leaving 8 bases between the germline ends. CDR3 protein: CASSQYYTGELFF. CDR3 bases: TGTGCCAGCAGTCAGTACTACACCGGGGAGCTGTTTTTT.

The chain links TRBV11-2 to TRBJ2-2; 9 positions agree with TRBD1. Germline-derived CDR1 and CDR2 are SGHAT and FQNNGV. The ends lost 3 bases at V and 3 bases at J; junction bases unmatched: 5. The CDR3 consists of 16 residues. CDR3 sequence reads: CASSFEDRGYTGELFF. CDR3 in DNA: TGTGCCAGCAGCTTCGAGGACAGGGGATACACCGGGGAGCTGTTTTTT.

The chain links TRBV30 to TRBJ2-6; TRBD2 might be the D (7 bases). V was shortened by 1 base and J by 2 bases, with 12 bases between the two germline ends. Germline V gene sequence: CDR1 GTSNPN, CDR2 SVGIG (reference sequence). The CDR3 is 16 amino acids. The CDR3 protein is CAWSEVGGPGANVLTF. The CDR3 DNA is TGTGCCTGGAGTGAGGTGGGGGGGCCTGGGGCCAACGTCCTGACTTTC.

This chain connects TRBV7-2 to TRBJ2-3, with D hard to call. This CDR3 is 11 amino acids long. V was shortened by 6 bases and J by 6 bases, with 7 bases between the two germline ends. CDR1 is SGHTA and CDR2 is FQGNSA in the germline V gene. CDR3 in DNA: TGTGCCAGCAGAATTAGGGATACGCAGTATTTT. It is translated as CASRIRDTQYF.

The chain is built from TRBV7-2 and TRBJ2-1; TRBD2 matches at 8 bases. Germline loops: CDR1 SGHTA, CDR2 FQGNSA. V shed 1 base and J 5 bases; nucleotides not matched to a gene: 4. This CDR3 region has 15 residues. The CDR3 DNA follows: TGTGCCAGCAGCTTAGATTGGCGGGAGGACAATGAGCAGTTCTTC. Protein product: CASSLDWREDNEQFF.

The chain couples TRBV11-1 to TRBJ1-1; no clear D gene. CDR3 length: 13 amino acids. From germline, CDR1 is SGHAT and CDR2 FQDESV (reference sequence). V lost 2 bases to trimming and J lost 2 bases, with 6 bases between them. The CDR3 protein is CASSLNDNTEAFF. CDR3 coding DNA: TGTGCCAGCAGCTTAAACGACAACACTGAAGCTTTCTTT.

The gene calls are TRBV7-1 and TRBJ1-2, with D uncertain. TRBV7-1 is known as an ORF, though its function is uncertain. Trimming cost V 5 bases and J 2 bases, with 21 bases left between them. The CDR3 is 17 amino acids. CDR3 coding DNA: TGTGCCAGCAGCGGGTATAGTCACGAGGGAAAGAACTATGGCTACACCTTC. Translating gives CASSGYSHEGKNYGYTF.

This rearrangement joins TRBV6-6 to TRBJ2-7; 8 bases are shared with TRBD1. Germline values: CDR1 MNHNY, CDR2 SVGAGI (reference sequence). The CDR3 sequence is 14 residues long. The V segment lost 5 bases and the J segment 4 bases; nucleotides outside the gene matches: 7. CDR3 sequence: CASSRRQGFYEQYV. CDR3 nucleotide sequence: TGTGCCAGCAGTCGCCGACAGGGGTTTTACGAGCAGTACGTC.

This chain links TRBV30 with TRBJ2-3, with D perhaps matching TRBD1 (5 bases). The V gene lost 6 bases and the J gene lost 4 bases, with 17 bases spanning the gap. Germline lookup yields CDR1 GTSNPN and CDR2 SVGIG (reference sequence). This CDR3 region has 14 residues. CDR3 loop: CACSTGWAADTQYF. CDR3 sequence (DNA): TGTGCCTGTTCCACAGGTTGGGCGGCAGATACGCAGTATTTT.

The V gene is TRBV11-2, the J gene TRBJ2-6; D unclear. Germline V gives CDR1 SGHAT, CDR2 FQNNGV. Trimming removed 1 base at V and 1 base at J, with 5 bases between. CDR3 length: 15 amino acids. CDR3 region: CASSLVSSGANVLTF. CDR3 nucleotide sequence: TGTGCCAGCAGCTTAGTGAGTTCTGGGGCCAACGTCCTGACTTTC.